Each of the 12 T cell receptor beta chains below was sequenced from the same sample in a study of cytomegalovirus exposure and HLA in healthy donors. PCR was performed using 60 Vbeta and 13 Jbeta primers. Using immunoSEQ multiplex PCR, the repertoire was profiled, and TCRdb retains in-frame clones only, with some absent. The table has approximately 130,000 clones, approximately 9% seen once. Input material: PBMCs. All receptors come from a woman between 40 and 50 years old in good health and CMV-seropositive.

The V call is TRBV5-6, the J call TRBJ2-2; D not certain. From germline, CDR1 is SGHDT and CDR2 YYEEEE. This CDR3 region has 12 residues. The CDR3 coding sequence is TGTTGCCGAGACTCGAACACCGGGGAGCTGTTTTTT. This translates into CCRDSNTGELFF.

This clone was observed a handful of times. The chain carries TRBV5-5 and TRBJ1-1, with a weak D call TRBD1 (5 bases). Trimming took off 2 bases at V and 5 bases at J, with 16 bases between the two ends. CDR3 length: 15 amino acids. Germline V gene sequence: CDR1 SGHKS, CDR2 YYEKEE (reference sequence). CDR3 sequence (DNA): TGTGCCAGCAGCTTATCTCCCGGGACTTCTACTGAAGCTTTCTTT. Protein product: CASSLSPGTSTEAFF.

There are a few counts of this clone. V is TRBV12-5 and J is TRBJ2-2; a weak D match, TRBD2 (6 bases). V was cut by 3 bases and J by 6 bases, with 8 bases left in between. The CDR3 is 13 residues long. Looked up from germline, CDR1 is LGHNT and CDR2 is FRNRAP. CDR3 DNA: TGTGCTAGTGGTTTTTGGGGGGCCGGGGAGCTGTTTTTT. Protein sequence: CASGFWGAGELFF.

This clone was counted a few times. V and J are TRBV9 and TRBJ1-6; the D is unclear. Trimming removed 0 bases from V and 0 bases from J, with 13 bases in between. CDR1 is SGDLS, CDR2 YYNGEE, per germline. This CDR3 region has 18 residues. This chain's CDR3 is CASSVEIGVSSYNSPLHF. Here the CDR3 DNA reads TGTGCCAGCAGCGTAGAAATAGGAGTGAGCTCCTATAATTCACCCCTCCACTTT.

The sample holds a few counts of this clone. This chain connects TRBV30 to TRBJ2-5; weak D call: TRBD2 (5 bases). CDR1 is GTSNPN and CDR2 is SVGIG in the germline V gene (reference sequence). The CDR3 runs to 13 residues. The ends were cut back, 0 bases at V and 6 bases at J, with 11 bases in the middle. The CDR3 loop reads CAWSVPGRKTQYF. The CDR3 nucleotides read TGTGCCTGGAGTGTACCTGGGAGAAAGACCCAGTACTTC.

The sample holds a few counts of this clone. The V call is TRBV7-9, the J call TRBJ2-5; D gene uncertain. Between the trimmed V and J ends, which lost 5 bases and 10 bases, there was a span of 11 bases. Per germline, CDR1 SEHNR and CDR2 FQNEAQ (reference sequence). The CDR3 is 11 residues long. The CDR3 region has the DNA TGTGCCAGCAGCCCCCTGGAGTACCAGTACTTC. Translating gives CASSPLEYQYF.

Written as DNA, the CDR3 is TGCGCCAGCAGCCAAGTGGCAGGGTATCAGCCCCAGCATTTT. This gives the protein CASSQVAGYQPQHF. The chain joins TRBV4-1 to TRBJ1-5; possible D gene TRBD1, 5 bases. Germline loops: CDR1 MGHRA, CDR2 YSYEKL. The CDR3 is made up of 14 amino acids. V gave up 1 base and J gave up 5 bases, with 9 bases separating them.

This clone showed up just a few times. The chain couples TRBV5-5 to TRBJ1-1; D is unclear. V was shortened by 1 base and J by 1 base, with 5 bases between the two germline ends. The V gene's germline CDR1 is SGHKS and CDR2 YYEKEE (reference sequence). CDR3 length equals 13 residues. Here the CDR3 DNA reads TGTGCCAGCAGCTTGTTCAGGAACACTGAAGCTTTCTTT. Encoded protein: CASSLFRNTEAFF.

This clone has more than one count but fewer than ten. This chain uses TRBV5-6 with TRBJ1-1; TRBD1 agrees at 10 bases. Germline V gene sequence: CDR1 SGHDT, CDR2 YYEEEE. This CDR3 comprises 16 residues. With V trimmed by 0 bases and J by 7 bases, 9 bases remained unmatched. The CDR3 nucleotides read TGTGCCAGCAGCTTGGGATATGGACAGGGGGAGAGTGAAGCTTTCTTT. The encoded protein is CASSLGYGQGESEAFF.

Of note for this clone: Additional DNA sequences in this sample encode the identical CDR3. The chain uses TRBV6-1 and TRBJ1-1; D possibly corresponds to TRBD1 (6 bases). This CDR3 is 15 amino acids long. The germline V gene has CDR1 MNHNS and CDR2 SASEGT. V was shortened by 4 bases and J by 4 bases, with 16 bases between the two germline ends. CDR3 in amino acids: CASSALDSIGTEAFF. CDR3 DNA: TGTGCCAGCAGTGCACTGGACAGTATCGGCACTGAAGCTTTCTTT.

The chain combines TRBV2 with TRBJ1-1, with TRBD1 as a possible D gene (5 bases). The CDR3 runs to 15 residues. The germline V gene encodes CDR1 SNHLY and CDR2 FYNNEI. V was clipped by 3 bases and J by 6 bases, with 17 bases between them. CDR3 protein: CASSEFGVWGAEAFF. The CDR3 region has the DNA TGTGCCAGCAGTGAGTTTGGGGTCTGGGGGGCTGAAGCTTTCTTT.

The rearrangement uses TRBV5-1 and TRBJ1-1; 7 bases line up with TRBD1. The CDR3 contains 14 residues. In germline, CDR1 is SGHRS, CDR2 YFSETQ. After removal of 8 bases from V and 1 base from J, the junction contained 8 bases not matched to a gene. CDR3 coding DNA: TGCGCCAGTCGCCGGGACAGCTCGAACACTGAAGCTTTCTTT. This translates into CASRRDSSNTEAFF.